Below are 25 T cell receptor beta chains sequenced from a single sample in a study of blood T cells in healthy people across ages. Together with a sample-barcoded 5' primer, a J-beta primer mix was included in a second PCR lasting about 7 to 11 cycles. TCRdb reprocessed the 5' RACE reads via MiXCR and lists one record per CDR3 protein. The profile shows about 730,000 distinct CDR3 sequences, approximately 43% of them singletons. The sequencing input was blood. The receptors derive from a woman aged 55-69 years in good health.

J is TRBJ1-2 and V is TRBV24-1; 8 positions agree with TRBD1. Germline V gene data show CDR1 as KGHDR and CDR2 as SFDVKD. V was clipped by 4 bases and J by 7 bases; unmatched bases: 10. The CDR3 sequence is 15 residues long. CDR3 bases: TGTGCCACCAGTGACCGCACGGGACAGGACACTGGCTACACCTTC. Its translation: CATSDRTGQDTGYTF.

The chain combines TRBV18 with TRBJ2-3, with D possibly TRBD2 on 5 matching bases. The germline gives CDR1 KGHSH, CDR2 LQKENI. V was clipped by 2 bases and J by 5 bases, with 11 bases between them. The CDR3 has 14 amino acids. The CDR3 loop is CASSPRVREDTQYF. The CDR3 DNA is TGTGCCAGCTCACCAAGGGTTCGGGAAGATACGCAGTATTTT. The full variable domain, in which reference TRBV18 and TRBJ2-3 provide the parts outside the CDR3, is NAGVMQNPRHLVRRRGQEARLRCSPMKGHSHVYWYRQLPEEGLKFMVYLQKENIIDESGMPKERFSAEFPKEGPSILRIQQVVRGDSAAYFCASSPRVREDTQYFGPGTRLTVL.

The chain combines TRBV27 with TRBJ2-7, with D tentatively TRBD2 (5 bases). Germline V CDR1 and CDR2: MNHEY, SMNVEV (reference sequence). Between the trimmed V and J ends, which lost 2 bases and 3 bases, there was a span of 11 bases. The CDR3 is 14 residues long. CDR3 sequence (DNA): TGTGCCAGCAGTTTAAAGGGAGAGCTCTACGAGCAGTACTTC. This gives the protein CASSLKGELYEQYF.

The chain is built from TRBV29-1 and TRBJ1-2; 12 bases match TRBD1. CDR1 is SQVTM and CDR2 is ANQGSEA in the germline V gene. The CDR3 length is 12 residues. CDR3 in amino acids: CSYRDRGPGYTF. CDR3 nucleotides: TGCAGTTACAGGGACAGGGGGCCCGGCTACACCTTC. Combining the CDR3 with reference TRBV29-1 and TRBJ1-2 gives the whole variable domain SAVISQKPSRDICQRGTSLTIQCQVDSQVTMMFWYRQQPGQSLTLIATANQGSEATYESGFVIDKFPISRPNLTFSTLTVSNMSPEDSSIYLCSYRDRGPGYTFGSGTRLTVV.

This clonotype has only a few counts. The gene calls are TRBV12-3 or TRBV12-4 and TRBJ2-7; tentative D call: TRBD1 (6 bases). This CDR3 comprises 14 residues. V was clipped by 4 bases and J by 6 bases, with 16 bases between them. CDR3 in DNA: TGTGCCAGCAGTTCGCAGGGGAGCTTAAGCGAGCAGTACTTC. Translation gives CASSSQGSLSEQYF.

This chain connects TRBV6-5 to TRBJ2-5; D might be TRBD2 (5 bases). Matching the DNA end better, TRBJ2-7 makes the J call doubtful. CDR1 is MNHEY, CDR2 SVGAGI, per germline. The CDR3 sequence is 13 residues long. The CDR3 reads CASRTGVRGEQYF. In DNA form, the CDR3 reads TGTGCCAGCAGAACCGGGGTTCGTGGCGAGCAGTACTTC.

This clonotype was picked up one time. This sequence joins TRBV7-9 and TRBJ1-2; no firm D call. In germline, CDR1 is SEHNR, CDR2 FQNEAQ (reference sequence). The CDR3 covers 8 residues. The V gene lost 5 bases and the J gene lost 14 bases, with 6 bases spanning the gap. The CDR3, as DNA: TGTGCCAGCAGCCTAGATACCTTC. Amino acid sequence: CASSLDTF.

Concerning this clonotype itself: One end of the junction does not line up with germline, which may come from a read error. J is TRBJ1-2 and V is TRBV20-1; D is undetermined. The CDR3 extends over 12 amino acids. The germline CDR1 and CDR2 sequences are DFQATT and SNEGSKA (reference sequence). In DNA, the CDR3 is TGCAGTGCTAGGGCAGGAAACTATGGCCACACCTTC. Residues: CSARAGNYGHTF.

This clonotype was recorded at least ten times. The chain uses TRBV5-1 and TRBJ2-5, with D tentatively TRBD1 (6 bases). The CDR3 runs 14 residues. Trimming cost V 0 bases and J 2 bases, with 8 bases left between them. Germline CDR1 and CDR2: SGHRS and YFSETQ. CDR3 loop: CASSLGGGQETQYF. The CDR3 region has the DNA TGCGCCAGCAGCTTGGGAGGGGGTCAAGAGACCCAGTACTTC.

The rearrangement joins TRBV4-1 to TRBJ2-7; possible D gene TRBD1, 7 bases. The V end was cut by 1 base, the J end by 3 bases, with 19 bases between. The CDR3 is 17 residues long. Germline assignment: CDR1 MGHRA and CDR2 YSYEKL. The CDR3 DNA reads TGCGCCAGCAGCCAAGTTATAAAAGGGCAGGGGGGCTACGAGCAGTACTTC. Translated: CASSQVIKGQGGYEQYF.

The chain combines TRBV6-5 with TRBJ2-1; 11 nucleotides agree with TRBD2. Germline-derived CDR1 and CDR2 are MNHEY and SVGAGI. CDR3 length: 19 amino acids. J lost 3 bases, V lost 4 bases, and 14 bases had no gene match. CDR3 protein: CASSSLLGTSGLFYNEQFF. CDR3 coding DNA: TGTGCCAGCAGTTCCCTCCTGGGGACTAGCGGTCTCTTCTACAATGAGCAGTTCTTC.

This chain joins TRBV7-9 and TRBJ2-5; maybe TRBD1 (6 bases). The DNA end is a closer match to TRBJ2-1, so the J assignment may be wrong. From germline, CDR1 is SEHNR and CDR2 FQNEAQ (reference sequence). The CDR3 is 14 amino acids. The CDR3 is CASSPRDNQETQFF. The DNA of the CDR3 is TGTGCCAGCAGCCCCCGGGACAATCAAGAGACCCAGTTCTTC.

This clonotype showed up just a few times. The CDR3 DNA reads as TGTGCCAGCAGCCAAGGTGACTCAACTAATGAAAAACTGTTTTTT. It yields the protein CASSQGDSTNEKLFF. The chain links TRBV4-2 to TRBJ1-4; D gene uncertain. CDR1 LGHNA and CDR2 YNFKEQ come from the germline V gene. This CDR3 has 15 residues. V lost 1 base and J 0 bases, leaving 6 bases between the germline ends.

V is TRBV18 and J is TRBJ1-4; 7 positions match TRBD1. Germline-derived CDR1 and CDR2 are KGHSH and LQKENI. The length of the CDR3 is 14 residues. With V trimmed by 4 bases and J by 10 bases, 9 bases remained unmatched. CDR3 amino acids: CASSLGQLSVKLFF. In nucleotides, the CDR3 is TGTGCCAGCTCACTGGGACAGCTGTCCGTAAAACTGTTTTTT.

The chain couples TRBV11-2 to TRBJ2-5; 8 bases align to TRBD2. Germline V gene sequence: CDR1 SGHAT, CDR2 FQNNGV. V shed 5 bases, J shed 4 bases, and the junction held 12 bases outside the gene matches. The length of the CDR3 is 16 residues. CDR3 residues: CASSRRLAKEGETQYF. The CDR3 DNA reads as TGTGCCAGCAGCCGCAGACTAGCGAAAGAGGGAGAGACCCAGTACTTC. The full variable domain, with the rest looked up from reference TRBV11-2 and TRBJ2-5, is EAGVAQSPRYKIIEKRQSVAFWCNPISGHATLYWYQQILGQGPKLLIQFQNNGVVDDSQLPKDRFSAERLKGVDSTLKIQPAKLEDSAVYLCASSRRLAKEGETQYFGPGTRLLVL.

This clonotype was observed a handful of times. V is TRBV29-1 and J is TRBJ1-2; TRBD1 is a possible D gene (5 bases). Germline V gene data show CDR1 as SQVTM and CDR2 as ANQGSEA. Trimming removed 7 bases at V and 5 bases at J, with 17 bases between. The CDR3 length is 13 residues. CDR3 amino acids: CSGGEEISYGYTF. The CDR3 nucleotides are TGCAGCGGGGGGGAAGAGATCTCTTATGGCTACACCTTC.

The chain is built from TRBV6-6 and TRBJ2-1, with 8 bases fitting TRBD1. The CDR3 is 15 residues long. V dropped 6 bases and J dropped 4; count of bases not matched to a gene: 8. The germline V gene encodes CDR1 MNHNY and CDR2 SVGAGI (reference sequence). CDR3 DNA: TGTGCCAGCAGCCGGACAGGGCCCCTATACAATGAGCAGTTCTTC. Protein: CASSRTGPLYNEQFF.

The chain has TRBV7-2 and TRBJ2-1; 8 bases are a match to TRBD2. With V trimmed by 5 bases and J by 6 bases, 9 bases remained unmatched. Germline V gene lookup returns CDR1 SGHTA and CDR2 FQGNSA. This CDR3 has 15 amino acids. CDR3 loop: CASSPFSGEANEQFF. The CDR3, as DNA: TGTGCCAGCAGCCCTTTTAGCGGGGAGGCCAATGAGCAGTTCTTC.

Regarding this clonotype: One end of the junction does not line up with germline, which may come from a read error. The chain employs TRBV2 and TRBJ2-7; 9 nucleotides align to TRBD1. In germline, CDR1 is SNHLY, CDR2 FYNNEI. The CDR3 covers 14 residues. This chain's CDR3 is CACRIRDRASEQYF. The CDR3 nucleotides are TGTGCCTGCAGGATCAGGGACAGGGCTAGCGAGCAGTACTTC.

This clonotype was seen more than once but under ten times. V and J are TRBV6-5 and TRBJ1-6; TRBD1 matches 9 bases. Trimming cost V 6 bases and J 1 base; bases outside gene matches: 1. This CDR3 contains 15 residues. Germline V gives CDR1 MNHEY, CDR2 SVGAGI. CDR3 sequence reads: CASRGQGSYNSPLHF. Here the CDR3 DNA reads TGTGCCAGCAGAGGACAGGGGTCCTATAATTCACCCCTCCACTTT.

The chain uses TRBV29-1 and TRBJ2-2, with a tentative D call TRBD2 (6 bases). The CDR3 consists of 15 residues. CDR1 and CDR2 (germline): SQVTM, ANQGSEA. Trimming cost V 6 bases and J 0 bases, with 14 bases left between them. CDR3 sequence (DNA): TGCAGCGTGGGGAACGGGACTTCGAACACCGGGGAGCTGTTTTTT. It encodes CSVGNGTSNTGELFF.

The table lists this clonotype with a few counts. The rearrangement uses TRBV15 and TRBJ2-1, with TRBD2 matching over 12 bases. CDR3 length: 17 residues. Trimming took 4 bases from V and 7 from J; bases not matched to a gene: 11. Germline-derived CDR1 and CDR2 are LNHNV and YYDKDF (reference sequence). The CDR3 loop reads CATSMKLAGGLSNEQFF. The CDR3 region has the DNA TGTGCCACCAGCATGAAACTAGCGGGGGGCCTGAGTAATGAGCAGTTCTTC.

Concerning this clonotype: A single base separates this from a much larger clone, so it may be a read error. The chain combines TRBV29-1 with TRBJ2-5, with unresolved D. V was cut by 5 bases and J by 1 base, with 8 bases left in between. The CDR3 extends over 12 amino acids. Germline-derived CDR1 and CDR2 are SQVTM and ANQGSEA. The CDR3 region is CSVKGLQETQYF. CDR3 coding DNA: TGCAGCGTTAAAGGCCTCCAAGAGACCCAGTACTTC.

This rearrangement joins TRBV6-1 to TRBJ2-1; 9 nucleotides agree with TRBD2. CDR1 is MNHNS and CDR2 is SASEGT in the germline V gene. Losses at the gene ends were 5 bases for V and 4 bases for J; bases not matched to a gene: 9. The CDR3 is 16 amino acids. CDR3 loop: CASSPETSGFYNEQFF. The DNA of the CDR3 is TGTGCCAGCAGTCCCGAGACTAGCGGTTTTTACAATGAGCAGTTCTTC.

There are a few counts of this clonotype. The chain is built from TRBV3-1 and TRBJ2-2, with D maybe TRBD1 (6 bases). Trimming left V 1 base short and J 4 bases short, with 16 bases between. The CDR3 extends over 17 amino acids. Germline CDR1 reads LGHDT; CDR2 reads YNNKEL (reference sequence). CDR3 loop: CASSQALTGKGTGELFF. CDR3 nucleotide sequence: TGTGCCAGCAGCCAAGCCCTGACAGGAAAGGGCACCGGGGAGCTGTTTTTT.